This T cell receptor beta chain was identified during a study of CD4 T cells in relation to SARS-CoV-2 and coronaviruses. In the study overall: Shared crossreactive spike epitopes were mapped to their HLA restriction.

CDR3 length: 18 amino acids. V was shortened by 3 bases and J by 0 bases, with 18 bases between the two germline ends. CDR1 is LNHDA, CDR2 SQIVND, per germline (reference sequence). Unexposed donor CD4+ T cells date from about 2010-2018, before the COVID-19 pandemic. After approximately ten days of culture, CD4+ T cells were isolated. Profiled with immunoSEQ multiplex PCR; TCRdb holds only in-frame clones, not every one. The table records about 18,000 clones, roughly 74% of them present only once. To note about this clone: Its antigen is not known.

Material for sequencing was CD4+ T cells from PBMCs, cultured in vitro. The TCR was taken from a human donor in good health. The V gene is TRBV19, the J gene TRBJ2-1, with D tentatively TRBD2 (6 bases). CDR3 bases: TGTGCCAGTAGTATCGGGCGGGGTAGGGGAAGCTCCTACAATGAGCAGTTCTTC. It yields the protein CASSIGRGRGSSYNEQFF.